What follows is one TCR beta chain and its context. The CDR3 spans 15 residues. Germline V CDR1 and CDR2: SEHNR, FQNEAQ (reference sequence). V shed 1 base and J shed 4 bases, with 13 bases lying between them. The data were obtained in a study of blood T cells in healthy people across ages. Each sample yielded at least 6 micrograms of PBMC total RNA. Together with a sample-barcoded 5' primer, a J-beta primer mix was included in a second PCR lasting roughly 7 to 11 cycles. Every cDNA molecule bore a tag from a template-switch adaptor containing 12 random nucleotides. TCRdb ran MiXCR on the 5' RACE reads and lists one entry per CDR3 protein. Counted here are more than 800,000 distinct CDR3 sequences, roughly 26% occurring once; the ten biggest clones make up 17%.

The source is a woman of 80 years or more in good health. The sample taken for sequencing was blood. V is TRBV7-9 and J is TRBJ2-5; tentatively, D is TRBD2 (6 bases). This chain's CDR3 is CASSLGSRGAETQYF. The CDR3 nucleotides are TGTGCCAGCAGCTTAGGGTCCCGCGGGGCAGAGACCCAGTACTTC.